Sequencing of this TCR beta chain was carried out in a study of kidney transplant recipient with SARS-CoV-2 infection. TCRdb recomputed calls from the reads with MiXCR, one row per CDR3 protein. This sample has fewer than 250,000 distinct CDR3 sequences, with 25% to 35% found just once. This clonotype was seen many times. The CDR3 covers 13 residues. This receptor was obtained from a male patient between 25 and 39 years old who had COVID-19 and was a kidney transplant recipient. Part of the T cells may come from the graft donor. The rearrangement uses TRBV3-2 and TRBJ2-2; TRBD2 reflects the table's D call only, with no check against the DNA. TRBV3-2 constitutes a pseudogene. The sequences come from a blood sample, collected at baseline and on approximately day 120 from a kidney transplant recipient. The CDR3 spells CASSQTRDGELFF. CDR3 DNA sequence: TGTGCCAGCAGCCAGACCCGCGACGGGGAGCTGTTTTTT.